The 30 T cell receptor beta chains below were found in one sample sequenced in a study of blood T cell repertoires in COVID-19 (dated by TCRdb to 2019 to 2021). Library construction relied on the immunoSEQ multiplex PCR assay. Entries here come from immuneACCESS through TCRdb and include only in-frame sequences with V and J called. Some clones fail to appear in such tables; in the studies checked, an unresolved V gene covers under half of the shortfall, and the cause of the remainder is unknown. The sample records roughly 150,000 clones, about 85% of which are singletons. The top ten constitute about 5.8% of the sample. The sample consisted of PBMCs or T cells enriched from blood (not recorded which). Receptor source: a woman in her thirties or forties with acute COVID-19.

The chain carries TRBV7-9 and TRBJ1-2; 10 bases match TRBD1. V was pared by 1 base and J by 6 bases, with 8 bases of the junction left unmatched. CDR3 length: 16 amino acids. Germline values: CDR1 SEHNR, CDR2 FQNEAQ (reference sequence). This chain's CDR3 is CASSLGTGGMRNGYTF. CDR3 DNA sequence: TGTGCCAGCAGCTTAGGGACAGGGGGAATGAGAAATGGCTACACCTTC.

The chain has TRBV9 and TRBJ2-2; 7 nucleotides match TRBD1. CDR1 is SGDLS, CDR2 YYNGEE, per germline. The CDR3 consists of 15 residues. After removal of 4 bases from V and 0 bases from J, the junction contained 3 bases not matched to a gene. The chain's CDR3 is CASSKGQTNTGELFF. CDR3 nucleotide sequence: TGTGCCAGCAGCAAGGGACAGACGAACACCGGGGAGCTGTTTTTT.

The chain employs TRBV6-4 and TRBJ2-3, with 8 positions matching TRBD2. With 10 bases clipped from V and 7 bases from J, the junction kept 13 bases outside the gene matches. Germline CDR1 MRHNA, CDR2 SNTAGT. This CDR3 contains 14 residues. Here the CDR3 DNA reads TGTGCCACCTCCGAAGCTAGCGGGTTTAATACGCAGTATTTT. Protein sequence: CATSEASGFNTQYF.

J is TRBJ1-2 and V is TRBV19, with D unresolved. Germline assignment: CDR1 LNHDA and CDR2 SQIVND (reference sequence). The V and J ends lost 5 bases and 13 bases respectively, with 14 bases between them. This CDR3 has 11 residues. The DNA of the CDR3 is TGTGCCAGTAGTGAGAGAGAGCGGCCCACCTTC. This encodes CASSERERPTF.

The rearrangement joins TRBV3-1 (or the pseudogene TRBV3-2) to TRBJ1-2, with TRBD1 identical over 8 bases. CDR3 length: 16 amino acids. Germline CDR1 is LGHDT and CDR2 is YNNKEL (reference sequence). V shed 6 bases and J 8 bases; nucleotides not matched to a gene: 17. The CDR3 here is CASSPTPGQGVSGYTF. The CDR3 nucleotides are TGTGCCAGCAGTCCTACGCCCGGACAGGGTGTAAGCGGCTACACCTTC.

CDR3 in amino acids: CANRANTGELFF. The CDR3 DNA reads TGTGCCAACCGAGCCAACACCGGGGAGCTGTTTTTT. The rearrangement joins TRBV10-3 to TRBJ2-2, with D uncertain. The CDR3 is 12 amino acids. The V end lost 10 bases, the J end lost 2 bases, and 8 bases lay between the germline ends. Germline CDR1 reads ENHRY; CDR2 reads SYGVKD.

The chain combines TRBV29-1 with TRBJ2-1; 9 nucleotides line up with TRBD2. The CDR3 runs 16 residues. Germline V gene sequence: CDR1 SQVTM, CDR2 ANQGSEA. Losses at the gene ends were 5 bases for V and 4 bases for J; bases not matched to a gene: 12. CDR3 protein: CSVFPRGREAYNEQFF. The CDR3 DNA follows: TGCAGCGTTTTCCCCCGCGGGAGGGAGGCGTACAATGAGCAGTTCTTC.

V is TRBV27 and J is TRBJ1-2; a weak D match, TRBD1 (6 bases). The ends were cut back, 5 bases at V and 4 bases at J, with 23 bases in the middle. CDR1 and CDR2 from the germline V gene are MNHEY and SMNVEV (reference sequence). The CDR3 length is 17 residues. The CDR3 DNA reads as TGTGCCAGCAGTCCAAGGGGGGGCACTCGACCGGGCTATGGCTACACCTTC. Residues: CASSPRGGTRPGYGYTF.

This chain uses TRBV18 with TRBJ1-2, with D unclear. V was cut by 3 bases and J by 3 bases, with 14 bases left in between. Germline loops: CDR1 KGHSH, CDR2 LQKENI. CDR3 size: 15 residues. CDR3 nucleotides: TGTGCCAGCTCACCCAACCCCGGGGTTGACTATGGCTACACCTTC. The encoded protein is CASSPNPGVDYGYTF.

This chain links TRBV5-1 with TRBJ1-1, with D maybe TRBD1 (5 bases). The CDR3 has 16 amino acids. The ends were cut back, 3 bases at V and 4 bases at J, with 19 bases in the middle. Germline assignment: CDR1 SGHRS and CDR2 YFSETQ. The CDR3 DNA reads as TGCGCCAGCAGCTGGGGGGTCGAGGGGCTCGGCACTGAAGCTTTCTTT. Translation gives CASSWGVEGLGTEAFF. The full variable domain, its missing parts supplied by reference TRBV5-1 and TRBJ1-1, is KAGVTQTPRYLIKTRGQQVTLSCSPISGHRSVSWYQQTPGQGLQFLFEYFSETQRNKGNFPGRFSGRQFSNSRSEMNVSTLELGDSALYLCASSWGVEGLGTEAFFGQGTRLTVV.

The chain joins TRBV27 to TRBJ1-3, with D hard to call. This CDR3 has 12 residues. CDR1 is MNHEY and CDR2 is SMNVEV in the germline V gene (reference sequence). V lost 8 bases to trimming and J lost 0 bases, with 5 bases between them. The CDR3 DNA reads TGTGCCAGCGGACTCTCTGGAAACACCATATATTTT. Protein sequence: CASGLSGNTIYF.

The chain combines TRBV6-5 with TRBJ1-4, with D possibly matching TRBD1 (5 bases). Trimming removed 2 bases from V and 4 bases from J, with 11 bases in between. Germline-derived CDR1 and CDR2 are MNHEY and SVGAGI. CDR3 length: 15 amino acids. The CDR3 is CASSYQGARNEKLFF. CDR3 DNA: TGTGCCAGCAGTTACCAAGGGGCTCGTAATGAAAAACTGTTTTTT.

V gene TRBV5-1 combines with J gene TRBJ2-5, with 14 bases identical to TRBD2. Germline values: CDR1 SGHRS, CDR2 YFSETQ. Trimming cost V 3 bases and J 5 bases; bases outside gene matches: 6. CDR3 length equals 16 residues. As DNA, the CDR3 is TGCGCCAGCAGCTCCGGACTAGCGGGAGGAACGGAGACCCAGTACTTC. It codes for CASSSGLAGGTETQYF.

This clone was seen ten or more times. V gene TRBV27 combines with J gene TRBJ2-5; D unclear. CDR3 length: 14 amino acids. CDR1 is MNHEY, CDR2 SMNVEV, per germline (reference sequence). V was clipped by 0 bases and J by 0 bases, with 5 bases between them. The CDR3 loop reads CASSLSSNQETQYF. The CDR3 DNA is TGTGCCAGCAGTTTATCTTCTAACCAAGAGACCCAGTACTTC.

This clone was observed once. This sequence joins TRBV12-3 or TRBV12-4 and TRBJ2-5; D perhaps matches TRBD1 (5 bases). The CDR3 has 12 residues. V was pared by 3 bases and J by 4 bases, with 6 bases between. This CDR3 reads CASSLTVETQYF. For the CDR3, the DNA is TGTGCCAGCAGTTTGACAGTAGAGACCCAGTACTTC.

V gene TRBV12-3 or TRBV12-4 combines with J gene TRBJ1-1; D is unclear. V was pared by 6 bases and J by 4 bases, with 12 bases between. The CDR3 has 13 residues. CDR3 amino acids: CASSVQAGTEAFF. In DNA, the CDR3 is TGTGCCAGCAGCGTCCAGGCGGGCACTGAAGCTTTCTTT.

The chain couples TRBV29-1 to TRBJ2-1, with 9 bases lining up with TRBD2. Germline CDR1 and CDR2: SQVTM and ANQGSEA. This CDR3 region has 14 residues. V lost 5 bases to trimming and J lost 7 bases; unmatched junction nucleotides: 9. The CDR3 sequence: CSVFSGRIGNEQFF. CDR3 in DNA: TGCAGCGTTTTTAGCGGGAGAATCGGTAATGAGCAGTTCTTC.

V and J are TRBV18 and TRBJ2-1; possibly TRBD1 for D (6 bases). Trimming removed 6 bases at V and 0 bases at J, with 24 bases between. The CDR3 length is 19 residues. Per the germline V gene, CDR1 is KGHSH and CDR2 is LQKENI. The CDR3 DNA sequence: TGTGCCAGCTCTCCCCTGGCTTCGGGTGGGGGCAGCTCCTACAATGAGCAGTTCTTC. Translated: CASSPLASGGGSSYNEQFF.

The chain combines TRBV7-6 with TRBJ2-2, with D possibly being TRBD1 (5 bases). CDR1 is SGHVS, CDR2 FNYEAQ, per germline. V was shortened by 2 bases and J by 3 bases, with 7 bases between the two germline ends. The CDR3 spans 14 residues. CDR3 loop: CASSLTRDTGELFF. DNA for the CDR3: TGTGCCAGCAGCTTAACCAGGGACACCGGGGAGCTGTTTTTT.

This clone came up a few times. This chain joins TRBV5-1 and TRBJ2-7, with TRBD1 identical over 10 bases. Germline lookup yields CDR1 SGHRS and CDR2 YFSETQ. With V trimmed by 4 bases and J by 1 base, 8 bases remained unmatched. This CDR3 has 16 amino acids. CDR3 region: CASSQARTGGSYEQYF. In DNA form, the CDR3 reads TGCGCCAGCAGCCAGGCTCGGACAGGGGGATCCTACGAGCAGTACTTC.

The chain employs TRBV7-6 and TRBJ2-1; weak D call: TRBD2 (6 bases). There are 19 residues in the CDR3. Trimming left V 2 bases short and J 10 bases short, with 30 bases between. Germline lookup yields CDR1 SGHVS and CDR2 FNYEAQ. CDR3 residues: CASSLTMAAVLLMGGEQFF. In nucleotides, the CDR3 is TGTGCCAGCAGCTTAACCATGGCGGCGGTACTCCTGATGGGGGGAGAGCAGTTCTTC. Combining the CDR3 with reference TRBV7-6 and TRBJ2-1 gives the whole variable domain GAGVSQSPRYKVTKRGQDVALRCDPISGHVSLYWYRQALGQGPEFLTYFNYEAQQDKSGLPNDRFSAERPEGSISTLTIQRTEQRDSAMYRCASSLTMAAVLLMGGEQFFGPGTRLTVL.

The rearrangement uses TRBV7-3 and TRBJ2-5; 11 bases are shared with TRBD1. Germline-derived CDR1 and CDR2 are SGHTA and FQGTGA. The CDR3 consists of 14 residues. The V gene end was trimmed by 5 bases and the J gene end by 3 bases; junction bases not matched to a gene: 2. The CDR3 sequence is CASSLGQGEETQYF. The DNA of the CDR3 is TGTGCCAGCAGCCTGGGACAGGGGGAAGAGACCCAGTACTTC.

The gene calls are TRBV6-5 and TRBJ2-7; 8 bases align to TRBD2. CDR3 length equals 13 residues. The germline V gene encodes CDR1 MNHEY and CDR2 SVGAGI. J gave up 3 bases and V 6 bases, and 4 bases lay outside the gene matches. The chain's CDR3 is CASRPSGSYEQYF. In DNA form, the CDR3 reads TGTGCCAGCAGGCCCAGCGGGAGCTACGAGCAGTACTTC.

The rearrangement links TRBV6-6 to TRBJ1-6; perhaps TRBD1 as D (6 bases). Between the trimmed V and J ends, which lost 5 bases and 9 bases, there was a span of 11 bases. This CDR3 comprises 13 residues. The germline V gene has CDR1 MNHNY and CDR2 SVGAGI (reference sequence). Here the CDR3 reads CASSIQDSSPLHF. In nucleotides, the CDR3 is TGTGCCAGCAGTATACAGGACAGTTCACCCCTCCACTTT.

This chain links TRBV7-9 with TRBJ2-7; TRBD1 matches at 10 bases. The J segment lost 6 bases and the V segment lost 5 bases, leaving 7 bases of the junction unmatched. Germline V lookup: CDR1 SEHNR, CDR2 FQNEAQ (reference sequence). The CDR3 extends over 14 amino acids. The CDR3 here is CASSPPGQGSEQYF. As DNA, the CDR3 is TGTGCCAGCAGCCCGCCGGGACAGGGGTCCGAGCAGTACTTC.

The chain recombines TRBV27 with TRBJ1-1; maybe TRBD1 (5 bases). Germline CDR1 MNHEY, CDR2 SMNVEV (reference sequence). V lost 0 bases to trimming and J lost 7 bases, with 9 bases between them. This CDR3 has 13 amino acids. In DNA, the CDR3 is TGTGCCAGCAGTTTATCAGGGGCCGGTGAAGCTTTCTTT. Translation: CASSLSGAGEAFF.

The V and J genes are TRBV5-6 and TRBJ2-3; TRBD1 matches 11 bases. Germline CDR1 SGHDT, CDR2 YYEEEE. This CDR3 contains 16 residues. V lost 4 bases to trimming and J lost 2 bases; unmatched junction nucleotides: 6. CDR3 sequence reads: CASSPRTGGPTDTQYF. The CDR3 bases are TGTGCCAGCAGCCCCCGGACAGGGGGCCCCACAGATACGCAGTATTTT.

CDR3: CASSLLGTGGSQQETQYF. The CDR3, as DNA: TGTGCCAGCAGCCTCCTCGGGACAGGGGGATCTCAGCAAGAGACCCAGTACTTC. The rearrangement joins TRBV13 to TRBJ2-5, with 11 bases fitting TRBD1. The trim removed 5 bases at V and 2 bases at J, leaving 13 bases unmatched. Germline V gene lookup returns CDR1 PRHDT and CDR2 FYEKMQ (reference sequence). The CDR3 runs 18 residues. The variable domain in full, completed from reference TRBV13 and TRBJ2-5, reads AAGVIQSPRHLIKEKRETATLKCYPIPRHDTVYWYQQGPGQDPQFLISFYEKMQSDKGSIPDRFSAQQFSDYHSELNMSSLELGDSALYFCASSLLGTGGSQQETQYFGPGTRLLVL.

The chain carries TRBV9 and TRBJ2-1, with a possible D match to TRBD1 (6 bases). The CDR3 extends over 13 amino acids. Germline V gives CDR1 SGDLS, CDR2 YYNGEE. Trimming left V 4 bases short and J 8 bases short, with 13 bases between. CDR3 amino acids: CASSPGDGDEQFF. CDR3 sequence (DNA): TGTGCCAGCAGCCCAGGGGATGGGGATGAGCAGTTCTTC.

V is TRBV15 and J is TRBJ2-6; a weak D match, TRBD1 (6 bases). Germline values: CDR1 LNHNV, CDR2 YYDKDF (reference sequence). The ends were cut back, 1 base at V and 4 bases at J, with 20 bases in the middle. The CDR3 sequence is 19 residues long. The CDR3 sequence: CATSRGEGTSVAGANVLTF. As DNA, the CDR3 is TGTGCCACCAGCAGAGGAGAGGGGACATCTGTCGCGGGGGCCAACGTCCTGACTTTC. The full variable domain, rest sourced from reference TRBV15 and TRBJ2-6, is DAMVIQNPRYQVTQFGKPVTLSCSQTLNHNVMYWYQQKSSQAPKLLFHYYDKDFNNEADTPDNFQSRRPNTSFCFLDIRSPGLGDTAMYLCATSRGEGTSVAGANVLTFGAGSRLTVL.